The source of this T cell receptor beta chain is a study of T cells in localized non-small cell lung cancer. The study, taken as a whole, reports: There was an association of higher blood T cell density with longer overall survival. Heterogeneity is still possible, as just one tumor region was sequenced. Uninvolved adjacent lung had the highest recorded T cell clonality, with tumor below it.

This clone turned up a few times. Antigen unknown. Germline V lookup: CDR1 SGDLS, CDR2 YYNGEE. The CDR3 is 15 amino acids. The V and J ends lost 4 bases and 0 bases, in that order; junction bases with no gene match: 2. The protocol was immunoSEQ multiplex PCR, while the TCRdb copy is restricted to in-frame clones and leaves out a portion. Seen here are about 2,600 clones, 30% to 35% observed once, and the top ten hold around 5.6%. The V call is TRBV9, the J call TRBJ2-1; the match to TRBD1 covers 9 bases. The sequencing here drew on lung tumor tissue, taken before any cancer treatment. The source of this sequence is a man between 40 and 75 years old with stage I lung adenocarcinoma. CDR3 sequence: CASSWGQGSYNEQFF. Written as DNA, the CDR3 is TGTGCCAGCAGCTGGGGACAGGGCTCCTACAATGAGCAGTTCTTC. Full variable domain (missing parts from reference TRBV9 and TRBJ2-1): DSGVTQTPKHLITATGQRVTLRCSPRSGDLSVYWYQQSLDQGLQFLIQYYNGEERAKGNILERFSAQQFPDLHSELNLSSLELGDSALYFCASSWGQGSYNEQFFGPGTRLTVL.